A selection of T cell receptor beta chains follows, all from one sample in a study of cytomegalovirus exposure and HLA in healthy donors. Sequenced by immunoSEQ multiplex PCR; TCRdb stores in-frame clones only, minus some. This sample yields under 200,000 clones, of which 70% to 80% are seen a single time; approximately 1.5% belongs to the top ten. The sequencing input was PBMCs. The receptors were sampled from a man between 35 and 55 years old in good health and CMV-seronegative. Each CDR3 is given with its conserved first and last residue. A clone size is listed for some rows: how often the clone was seen (once, few, many), or a class if it is expanded.

clone_size v_call cdr3_aa
. TRBV5-1 CASSSGQLPPGTQYF
. TRBV19 CASSNGRDSNQPQHF
. TRBV7-9 CASSPNVRAGYGYTF
. TRBV7-2 CASSLSGSSEYEQYF
few TRBV4-1 CASSQDRIEATNEKLFF
few TRBV2 CASSGQTGTDTQYF
. TRBV7-9 CASSPRGGGGYNEQFF
. TRBV7-2 CASSLVTGGSYGYTF
. TRBV7-9 CASSFRDRGYGYTF
few TRBV18 CASSPNRGLAVGTGELFF
. TRBV19 CASSHRGENEQFF
few TRBV19 CASRTNTLQFF
. TRBV5-1 CASSLGGTADTQYF
. TRBV7-3 CASSPPSTDTQYF
. TRBV18 CASSRTGDQPQHF
. TRBV5-6 CASSLRTSASYNEQFF
. TRBV5-1 CASSLDPGVGDTQYF
. TRBV2 CASSETQGSLNSGANGLTF
. TRBV5-4 CASSAGTGGGQPQHF
. TRBV7-6 CASSLARRGSLPSGANGLTF
. TRBV5-4 CASSPHENSYNEQFF
. TRBV2 CASSGGGLGQETQYF
. TRBV7-9 CATDDRADTQYF
few TRBV7-2 CASSLTGIPYEQYF
. TRBV21-1 CASSKEEADALSYEQYF
. TRBV6-5 CASSWDRVSQPQHF
. TRBV19 CASRGTGIHEQYF
once TRBV10-3 CAISEPTSGRFETQYF
. TRBV7-2 CASSLAMRTEAFF
. TRBV2 CASSEIGTGNIQYF
. TRBV5-6 CASSLGRGQSYGYTF
. TRBV2 CASRTGGFGYTF
few TRBV2 CASSGTLTGEKLFF
. TRBV20-1 CSARPADTQYF
. TRBV19 CASQTAMNTEAFF
once TRBV21-1 CASSKVGDTEAFF
few TRBV28 CASSTTGTGGYEQYF
few TRBV9 CASSVEGRTREGYTF
. TRBV18 CASSPLLAGVTGELFF
. TRBV7-9 CASSRTGQGVTDTQYF